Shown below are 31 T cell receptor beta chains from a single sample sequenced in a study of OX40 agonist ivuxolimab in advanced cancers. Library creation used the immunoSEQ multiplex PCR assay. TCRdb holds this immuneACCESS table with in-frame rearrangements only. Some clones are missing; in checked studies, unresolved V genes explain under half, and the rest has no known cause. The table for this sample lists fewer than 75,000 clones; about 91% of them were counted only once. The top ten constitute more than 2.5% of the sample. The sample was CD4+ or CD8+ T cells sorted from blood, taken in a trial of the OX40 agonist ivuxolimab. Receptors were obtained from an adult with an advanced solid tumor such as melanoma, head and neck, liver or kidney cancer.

CDR3 DNA: TGCGCCAGCAGACTTGGACGGACCGATTCAAGCTATGGCTACACCTTC. Amino acids: CASRLGRTDSSYGYTF. The chain recombines TRBV5-1 with TRBJ1-2, with D unresolved. Germline CDR1 reads SGHRS; CDR2 reads YFSETQ. The CDR3 extends over 16 amino acids. Trimming pared 5 bases from V and 4 bases from J, leaving 21 bases between.

The CDR3 here is CASSQDIDGPRFMSDGYTF. The CDR3 nucleotides are TGCGCCAGCAGCCAAGATATCGACGGCCCCAGATTCATGAGCGATGGCTACACCTTC. This rearrangement joins TRBV4-1 to TRBJ1-2; D is ambiguous. Germline loops: CDR1 MGHRA, CDR2 YSYEKL. The CDR3 totals 19 residues. Trimming stripped 0 bases from V and 6 bases from J, with 26 bases between.

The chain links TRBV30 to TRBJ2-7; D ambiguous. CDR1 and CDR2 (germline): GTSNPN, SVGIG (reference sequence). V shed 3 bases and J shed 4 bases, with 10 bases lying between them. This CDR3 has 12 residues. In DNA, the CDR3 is TGTGCCTGGAGCCTATTAGGGTACGAGCAGTACTTC. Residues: CAWSLLGYEQYF.

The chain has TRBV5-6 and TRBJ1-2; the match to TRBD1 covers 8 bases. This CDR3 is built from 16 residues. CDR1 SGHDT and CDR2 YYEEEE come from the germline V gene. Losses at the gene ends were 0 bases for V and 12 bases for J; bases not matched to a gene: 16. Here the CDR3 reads CASSLDQGAPALLDTF. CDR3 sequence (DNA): TGTGCCAGCAGCTTGGACCAGGGGGCGCCGGCTCTCTTGGACACCTTC.

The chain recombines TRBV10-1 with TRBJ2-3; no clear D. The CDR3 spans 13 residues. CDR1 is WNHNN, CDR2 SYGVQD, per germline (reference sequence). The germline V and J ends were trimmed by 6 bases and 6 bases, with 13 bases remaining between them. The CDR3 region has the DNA TGCGCCAGCAGCCTCTGGGATGTGGATACGCAGTATTTT. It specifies CASSLWDVDTQYF.

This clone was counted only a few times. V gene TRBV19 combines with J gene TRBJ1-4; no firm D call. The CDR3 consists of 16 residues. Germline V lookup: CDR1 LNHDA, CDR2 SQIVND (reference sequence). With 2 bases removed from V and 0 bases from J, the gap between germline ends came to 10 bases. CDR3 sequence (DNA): TGTGCCAGTAGTATAAACCCCGAACCAACTAATGAAAAACTGTTTTTT. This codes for CASSINPEPTNEKLFF.

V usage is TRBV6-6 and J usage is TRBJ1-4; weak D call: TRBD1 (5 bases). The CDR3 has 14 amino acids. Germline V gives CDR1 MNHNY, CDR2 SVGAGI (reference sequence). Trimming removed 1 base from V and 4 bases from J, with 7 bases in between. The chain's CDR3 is CASSYLTVNEKLFF. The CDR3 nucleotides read TGTGCCAGCAGTTACTTGACAGTTAATGAAAAACTGTTTTTT.

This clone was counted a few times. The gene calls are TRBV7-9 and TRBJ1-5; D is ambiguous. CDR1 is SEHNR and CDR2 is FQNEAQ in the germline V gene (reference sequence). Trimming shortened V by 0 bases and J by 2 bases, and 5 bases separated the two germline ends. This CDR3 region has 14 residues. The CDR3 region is CASSLASGNQPQHF. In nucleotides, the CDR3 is TGTGCCAGCAGCTTAGCGTCAGGCAATCAGCCCCAGCATTTT.

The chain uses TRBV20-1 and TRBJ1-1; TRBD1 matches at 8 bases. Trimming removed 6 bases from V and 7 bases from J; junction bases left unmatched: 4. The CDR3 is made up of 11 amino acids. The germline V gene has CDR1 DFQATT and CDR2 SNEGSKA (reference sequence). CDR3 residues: CSAVDRVEAFF. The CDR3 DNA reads TGCAGTGCCGTGGACAGGGTTGAAGCTTTCTTT.

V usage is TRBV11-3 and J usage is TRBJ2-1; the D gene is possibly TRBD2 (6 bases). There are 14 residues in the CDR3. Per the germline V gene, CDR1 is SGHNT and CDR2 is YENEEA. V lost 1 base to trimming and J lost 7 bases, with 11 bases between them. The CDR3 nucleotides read TGTGCCAGCAGCTTAGCCCCGGCGGGGAATGAGCAGTTCTTC. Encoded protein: CASSLAPAGNEQFF.

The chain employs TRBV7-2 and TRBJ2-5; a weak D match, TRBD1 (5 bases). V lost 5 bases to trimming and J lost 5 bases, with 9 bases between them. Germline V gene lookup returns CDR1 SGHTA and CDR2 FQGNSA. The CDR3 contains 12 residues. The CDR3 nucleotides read TGTGCCAGCAGCCAGGGTGTCGAGACCCAGTACTTC. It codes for CASSQGVETQYF.

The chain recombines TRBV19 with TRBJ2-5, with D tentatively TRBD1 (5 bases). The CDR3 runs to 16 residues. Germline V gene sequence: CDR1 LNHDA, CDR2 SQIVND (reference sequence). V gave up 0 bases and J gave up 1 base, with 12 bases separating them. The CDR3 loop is CASSIEHGRAQETQYF. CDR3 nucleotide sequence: TGTGCCAGTAGTATAGAACATGGCAGGGCCCAAGAGACCCAGTACTTC.

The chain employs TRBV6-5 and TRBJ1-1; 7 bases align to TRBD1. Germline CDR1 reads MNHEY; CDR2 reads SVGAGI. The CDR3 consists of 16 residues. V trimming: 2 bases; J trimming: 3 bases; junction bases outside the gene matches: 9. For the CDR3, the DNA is TGTGCCAGCAGTTACGCTAGAGGGGGCGTATACACTGAAGCTTTCTTT. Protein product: CASSYARGGVYTEAFF.

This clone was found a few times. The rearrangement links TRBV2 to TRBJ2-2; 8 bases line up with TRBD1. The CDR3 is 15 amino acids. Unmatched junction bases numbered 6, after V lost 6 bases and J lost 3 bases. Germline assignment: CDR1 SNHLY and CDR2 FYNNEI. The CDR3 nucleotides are TGTGCCAGCAGCGACCGACAGGGGTACACCGGGGAGCTGTTTTTT. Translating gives CASSDRQGYTGELFF.

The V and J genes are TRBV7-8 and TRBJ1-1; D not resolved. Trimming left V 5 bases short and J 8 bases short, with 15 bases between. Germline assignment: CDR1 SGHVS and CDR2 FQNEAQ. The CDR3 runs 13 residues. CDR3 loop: CASSPITGSEAFF. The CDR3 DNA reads TGTGCCAGCAGCCCAATAACCGGGTCCGAAGCTTTCTTT.

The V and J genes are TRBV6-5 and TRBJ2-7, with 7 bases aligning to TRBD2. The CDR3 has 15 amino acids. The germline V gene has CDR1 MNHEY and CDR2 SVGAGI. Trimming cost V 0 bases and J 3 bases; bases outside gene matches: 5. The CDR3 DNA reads TGTGCCAGCAGTTACTCGGGAGGGGATAACTACGAGCAGTACTTC. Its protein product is CASSYSGGDNYEQYF.

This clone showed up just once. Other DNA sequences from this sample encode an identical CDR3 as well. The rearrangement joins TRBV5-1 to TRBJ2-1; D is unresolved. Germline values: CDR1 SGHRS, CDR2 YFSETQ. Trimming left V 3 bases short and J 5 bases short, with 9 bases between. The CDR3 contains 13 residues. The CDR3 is CASSSRIDNEQFF. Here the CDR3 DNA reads TGCGCCAGCAGCTCGCGGATTGACAATGAGCAGTTCTTC.

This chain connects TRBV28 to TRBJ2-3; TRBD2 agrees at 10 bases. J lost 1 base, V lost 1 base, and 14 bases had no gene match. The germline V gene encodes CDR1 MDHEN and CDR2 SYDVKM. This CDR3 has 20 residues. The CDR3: CASSLLTSGWTREGTDTQYF. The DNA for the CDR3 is TGTGCCAGCAGTTTATTGACTAGCGGGTGGACGCGGGAGGGCACAGATACGCAGTATTTT.

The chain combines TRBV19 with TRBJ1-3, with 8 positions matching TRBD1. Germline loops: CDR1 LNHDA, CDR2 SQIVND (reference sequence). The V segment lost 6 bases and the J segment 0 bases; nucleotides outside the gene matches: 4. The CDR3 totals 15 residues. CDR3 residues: CASSRDRTSGNTIYF. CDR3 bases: TGTGCCAGTAGCCGGGACAGGACCTCTGGAAACACCATATATTTT.

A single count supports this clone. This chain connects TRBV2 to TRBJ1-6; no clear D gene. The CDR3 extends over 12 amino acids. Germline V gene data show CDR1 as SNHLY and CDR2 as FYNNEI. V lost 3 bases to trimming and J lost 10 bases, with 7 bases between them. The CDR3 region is CASSDPGSPLHF. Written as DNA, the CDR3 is TGTGCCAGCAGTGACCCGGGGTCACCCCTCCACTTT. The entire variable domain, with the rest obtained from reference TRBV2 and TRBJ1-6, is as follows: EPEVTQTPSHQVTQMGQEVILRCVPISNHLYFYWYRQILGQKVEFLVSFYNNEISEKSEIFDDQFSVERPDGSNFTLKIRSTKLEDSAMYFCASSDPGSPLHFGNGTRLTVT.

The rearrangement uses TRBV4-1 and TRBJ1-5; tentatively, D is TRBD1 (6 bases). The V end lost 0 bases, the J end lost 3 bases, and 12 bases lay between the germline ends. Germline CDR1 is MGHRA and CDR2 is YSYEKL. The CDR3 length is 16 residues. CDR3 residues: CASSQDRGRYNQPQHF. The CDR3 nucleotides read TGCGCCAGCAGCCAAGACAGGGGAAGGTACAATCAGCCCCAGCATTTT.

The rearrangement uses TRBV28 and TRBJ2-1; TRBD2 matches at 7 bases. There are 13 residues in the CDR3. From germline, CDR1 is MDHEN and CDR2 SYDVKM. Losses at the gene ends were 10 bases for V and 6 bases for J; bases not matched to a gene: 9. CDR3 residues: CATLTTGGNEQFF. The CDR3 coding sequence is TGTGCCACTCTCACGACGGGGGGCAATGAGCAGTTCTTC.

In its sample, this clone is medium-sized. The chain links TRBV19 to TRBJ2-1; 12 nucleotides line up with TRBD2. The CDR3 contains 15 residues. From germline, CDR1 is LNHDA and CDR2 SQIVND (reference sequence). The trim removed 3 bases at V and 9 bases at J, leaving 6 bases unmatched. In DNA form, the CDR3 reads TGTGCCAGTAGTATCACGACTAGCGGGAGTTTTGAGCAGTTCTTC. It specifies CASSITTSGSFEQFF.

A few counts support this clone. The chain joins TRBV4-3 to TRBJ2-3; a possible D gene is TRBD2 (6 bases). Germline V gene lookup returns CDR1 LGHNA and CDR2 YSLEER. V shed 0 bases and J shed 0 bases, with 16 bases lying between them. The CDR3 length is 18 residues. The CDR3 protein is CASSQDRGQGLSTDTQYF. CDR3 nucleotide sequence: TGCGCCAGCAGCCAAGATAGAGGTCAGGGACTTAGCACAGATACGCAGTATTTT.

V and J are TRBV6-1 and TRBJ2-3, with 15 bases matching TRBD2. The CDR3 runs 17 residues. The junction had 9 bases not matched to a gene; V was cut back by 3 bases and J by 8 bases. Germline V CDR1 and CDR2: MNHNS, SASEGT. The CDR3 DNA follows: TGTGCCAGCAGTGAGGGGACTAGCGGGAGGAAAACGGGTACGCAGTATTTT. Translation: CASSEGTSGRKTGTQYF.

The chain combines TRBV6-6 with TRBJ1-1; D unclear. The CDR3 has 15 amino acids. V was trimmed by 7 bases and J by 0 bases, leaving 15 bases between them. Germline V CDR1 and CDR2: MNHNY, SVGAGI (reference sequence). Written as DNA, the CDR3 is TGTGCCAGCAATGATGGACGGGCGATGAACACTGAAGCTTTCTTT. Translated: CASNDGRAMNTEAFF.

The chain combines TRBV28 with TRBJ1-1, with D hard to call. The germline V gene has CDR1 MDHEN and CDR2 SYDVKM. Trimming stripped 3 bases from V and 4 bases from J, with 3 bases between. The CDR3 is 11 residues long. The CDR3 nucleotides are TGTGCCAGCAGTTTTGCCACTGAAGCTTTCTTT. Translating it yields CASSFATEAFF.

DNA for the CDR3: TGCGCCAGCAGGGAAAACCGGGACGGGGGAAGATGGGGGGAGCTGTTTTTT. Translating it yields CASRENRDGGRWGELFF. The chain has TRBV10-2 and TRBJ2-2, with a possible D match to TRBD2 (6 bases). The CDR3 runs 17 residues. The V end lost 6 bases, the J end lost 8 bases, and 25 bases lay between the germline ends. Per germline, CDR1 WSHSY and CDR2 SAAADI.

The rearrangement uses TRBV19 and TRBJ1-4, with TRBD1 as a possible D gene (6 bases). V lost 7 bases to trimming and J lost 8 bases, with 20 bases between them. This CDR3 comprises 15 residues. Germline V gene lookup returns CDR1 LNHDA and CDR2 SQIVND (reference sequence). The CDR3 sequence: CASTPGEGQGEKLFF. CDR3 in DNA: TGTGCCAGTACCCCGGGTGAGGGGCAGGGGGAAAAACTGTTTTTT.

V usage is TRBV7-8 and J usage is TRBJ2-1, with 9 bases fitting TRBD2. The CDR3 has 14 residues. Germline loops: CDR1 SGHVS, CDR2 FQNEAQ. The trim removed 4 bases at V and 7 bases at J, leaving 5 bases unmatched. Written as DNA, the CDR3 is TGTGCCAGCAGCTCGCGGGGGGGGTGGAATGAGCAGTTCTTC. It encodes CASSSRGGWNEQFF.

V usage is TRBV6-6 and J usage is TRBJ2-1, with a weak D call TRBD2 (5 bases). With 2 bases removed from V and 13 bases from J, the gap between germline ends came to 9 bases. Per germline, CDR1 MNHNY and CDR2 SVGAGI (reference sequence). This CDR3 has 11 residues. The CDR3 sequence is CASSYGGPQFF. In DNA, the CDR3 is TGTGCCAGCAGTTACGGAGGCCCCCAGTTCTTC.